The 30 T cell receptor beta chains below all came from one sample that was sequenced in a study of CD8 T cells in Susac syndrome. RNA in amounts of roughly 0.5 to 1 ug was reverse transcribed with random hexamers. TCRdb re-derived calls from the immunoSEQ multiplex PCR reads in MiXCR, one entry per CDR3 protein. The data show about 300,000 distinct CDR3 sequences, about 89% seen once. Source material: CD8+ T cells from PBMCs. These receptors were collected from a human donor with multiple sclerosis.

The gene calls are TRBV4-3 and TRBJ1-5; no clear D gene. Trimming took 0 bases from V and 1 from J, leaving 13 bases between them. Per germline, CDR1 LGHNA and CDR2 YSLEER. The CDR3 loop spans 17 amino acids. In nucleotides, the CDR3 is TGCGCCAGCAGCCAAGATCCTACCGGTGGAAGCAATCAGCCCCAGCATTTT. Amino acids: CASSQDPTGGSNQPQHF.

This chain joins TRBV15 and TRBJ1-6; perhaps TRBD1 as D (6 bases). Trimming took off 5 bases at V and 7 bases at J, with 18 bases between the two ends. The germline V gene has CDR1 LNHNV and CDR2 YYDKDF (reference sequence). The CDR3 has 16 residues. The CDR3 DNA is TGTGCCACCAGCGGCAGAAACAGGGTCTCCAATTCACCCCTCCACTTT. Translating gives CATSGRNRVSNSPLHF. Variable domain in full (rest from reference TRBV15 and TRBJ1-6): DAMVIQNPRYQVTQFGKPVTLSCSQTLNHNVMYWYQQKSSQAPKLLFHYYDKDFNNEADTPDNFQSRRPNTSFCFLDIRSPGLGDTAMYLCATSGRNRVSNSPLHFGNGTRLTVT.

The CDR3 DNA reads TGTGCCAGCAGCTTAGTGACGGGGGGGCAATTCGACGAGCAGTACTTC. Protein sequence: CASSLVTGGQFDEQYF. The chain is built from TRBV7-9 and TRBJ2-7, with TRBD2 matching 8 bases. This CDR3 has 16 residues. Germline V gene sequence: CDR1 SEHNR, CDR2 FQNEAQ (reference sequence). V shed 1 base and J 5 bases; nucleotides not matched to a gene: 10.

The gene calls are TRBV2 and TRBJ1-5; no reliable D call. The CDR3 contains 14 residues. Germline CDR1 reads SNHLY; CDR2 reads FYNNEI. V shed 3 bases and J shed 2 bases, with 8 bases lying between them. CDR3 nucleotides: TGTGCCAGCAGTGAGTCGTTCGGCAATCAGCCCCAGCATTTT. Its translation is CASSESFGNQPQHF.

With regard to this clonotype: The junction does not match germline at one end; this may be a read error. J is TRBJ2-5 and V is TRBV7-7; a possible D gene is TRBD1 (6 bases). CDR3 length: 17 residues. In germline, CDR1 is SSHAT, CDR2 FNYEAQ (reference sequence). The CDR3 loop is CASSLGARGTHQETQYF. For the CDR3, the DNA is TGTGCTAGCAGCTTAGGTGCGAGGGGGACCCACCAAGAGACCCAGTACTTC.

Here the CDR3 DNA reads TGTGCCAGCAGCGATGGACAGGAAATTTATAATTCACCCCTCCACTTT. The encoded protein is CASSDGQEIYNSPLHF. The chain has TRBV27 and TRBJ1-6; 7 bases align to TRBD1. J gave up 4 bases and V 6 bases, and 9 bases lay outside the gene matches. This CDR3 is built from 16 residues. Germline CDR1 MNHEY, CDR2 SMNVEV (reference sequence).

The V call is TRBV5-1, the J call TRBJ1-5; D is possibly TRBD1 (6 bases). There are 16 residues in the CDR3. Germline V gives CDR1 SGHRS, CDR2 YFSETQ. V was cut by 2 bases and J by 3 bases, with 15 bases left in between. The CDR3 DNA is TGCGCCAGCAGCTTATTGCCGGACAGTTCCAATCAGCCCCAGCATTTT. This codes for CASSLLPDSSNQPQHF.

This rearrangement joins TRBV4-1 to TRBJ2-1; 9 bases match TRBD1. The V gene's germline CDR1 is MGHRA and CDR2 YSYEKL. With 3 bases clipped from V and 3 bases from J, the junction kept 6 bases outside the gene matches. The CDR3 runs 16 residues. CDR3 DNA: TGCGCCAGCAGCCAGCTCGGGACAGGGATCTACAATGAGCAGTTCTTC. Protein sequence: CASSQLGTGIYNEQFF.

The chain links TRBV30 to TRBJ2-1; 7 bases map to TRBD2. Unmatched junction bases numbered 6, after V lost 0 bases and J lost 10 bases. Germline CDR1 GTSNPN, CDR2 SVGIG (reference sequence). There are 13 residues in the CDR3. In nucleotides, the CDR3 is TGTGCCTGGAGTGTAACAGAGCGGGACGAGCAGTTCTTC. It translates to CAWSVTERDEQFF. Together with reference TRBV30 and TRBJ2-1, the CDR3 gives the full variable domain: SQTIHQWPATLVQPVGSPLSLECTVEGTSNPNLYWYRQAAGRGLQLLFYSVGIGQISSEVPQNLSASRPQDRQFILSSKKLLLSDSGFYLCAWSVTERDEQFFGPGTRLTVL.

This clonotype has more than one count but fewer than ten. This CDR3 is CATSASNTITDTQYF. The DNA of the CDR3 is TGTGCCACCAGTGCATCGAATACAATCACAGATACGCAGTATTTT. V is TRBV24-1 and J is TRBJ2-3, with no clear D. This CDR3 comprises 15 residues. With 5 bases removed from V and 2 bases from J, the gap between germline ends came to 13 bases. CDR1 and CDR2 (germline): KGHDR, SFDVKD.

V is TRBV28 and J is TRBJ2-7; 9 positions match TRBD1. Trimming took 6 bases from V and 2 from J; bases not matched to a gene: 5. The CDR3 consists of 14 residues. Germline V gene data show CDR1 as MDHEN and CDR2 as SYDVKM. CDR3 nucleotides: TGTGCCAGCAGCTACGACAGGGGGGCCTACGAGCAGTACTTC. Protein product: CASSYDRGAYEQYF.

V is TRBV5-6 and J is TRBJ2-2; perhaps TRBD2 as D (6 bases). The CDR3 runs 16 residues. CDR1 is SGHDT and CDR2 is YYEEEE in the germline V gene. V was cut by 5 bases and J by 0 bases, with 14 bases left in between. CDR3 loop: CASSRRLDANTGELFF. The CDR3 bases are TGTGCCAGCAGTCGCAGACTAGACGCGAACACCGGGGAGCTGTTTTTT.

This clonotype was seen only once. The chain carries TRBV12-3 or TRBV12-4 and TRBJ1-2; D call uncertain. The CDR3 is 14 residues long. V lost 5 bases and J 0 bases, leaving 10 bases between the germline ends. CDR3 sequence: CASSPPGPNYGYTF. Written as DNA, the CDR3 is TGTGCCAGCAGTCCTCCGGGCCCTAACTATGGCTACACCTTC.

The genes are TRBV12-3 or TRBV12-4 and TRBJ2-1, with D unclear. The CDR3 contains 15 residues. V was pared by 3 bases and J by 8 bases, with 17 bases between. The CDR3 reads CASSFPGQRNDEQFF. In nucleotides, the CDR3 is TGTGCCAGCAGTTTTCCCGGCCAGAGGAACGATGAGCAGTTCTTC.

V usage is TRBV14 and J usage is TRBJ1-1; D remains ambiguous. Trimming removed 2 bases at V and 0 bases at J, with 10 bases between. The germline V gene encodes CDR1 SGHDN and CDR2 FVKESK. The CDR3 consists of 15 residues. CDR3 sequence (DNA): TGTGCCAGCAGCCAAATGAATACTCTGAACACTGAAGCTTTCTTT. Residues: CASSQMNTLNTEAFF.

The chain combines TRBV5-6 with TRBJ2-1; TRBD1 or TRBD2 may be the D gene (6 bases each). This CDR3 spans 15 amino acids. Germline V lookup: CDR1 SGHDT, CDR2 YYEEEE. V was cut by 4 bases and J by 5 bases, with 16 bases left in between. The CDR3 sequence: CASSLRGRVHNEQFF. CDR3 in DNA: TGTGCCAGCAGCCTACGGGGGCGCGTGCACAATGAGCAGTTCTTC.

The chain carries TRBV29-1 and TRBJ2-3; 11 bases map to TRBD2. The CDR3 spans 17 residues. Germline CDR1 SQVTM, CDR2 ANQGSEA. The V segment lost 3 bases and the J segment 4 bases; nucleotides outside the gene matches: 12. CDR3: CSVEPLTSGSSSDTQYF. The CDR3 coding sequence is TGCAGCGTTGAGCCCTTAACTAGCGGGAGTTCGTCAGATACGCAGTATTTT.

The chain uses TRBV4-2 and TRBJ1-1, with a possible D match to TRBD1 (5 bases). CDR3 length: 16 residues. Trimming removed 0 bases at V and 5 bases at J, with 16 bases between. Germline V lookup: CDR1 LGHNA, CDR2 YNFKEQ. CDR3 nucleotides: TGTGCCAGCAGCCAAGAATCCGGACAATTACTGACTGAAGCTTTCTTT. It specifies CASSQESGQLLTEAFF.

This sequence joins TRBV20-1 and TRBJ2-7, with 8 bases that match TRBD2. Trimming removed 2 bases from V and 2 bases from J; junction bases left unmatched: 8. From germline, CDR1 is DFQATT and CDR2 SNEGSKA (reference sequence). CDR3 length: 15 amino acids. The CDR3: CSARYMGLEPYEQYF. The CDR3 coding sequence is TGCAGTGCTAGATATATGGGACTAGAGCCCTACGAGCAGTACTTC.

The V gene is TRBV7-3, the J gene TRBJ2-3; D not resolved. Germline V CDR1 and CDR2: SGHTA, FQGTGA. The CDR3 consists of 15 residues. V lost 5 bases to trimming and J lost 0 bases, with 12 bases between them. CDR3 DNA: TGTGCCAGCAGCCATGGGCGTACTAGCACAGATACGCAGTATTTT. Translating it yields CASSHGRTSTDTQYF.

The chain couples TRBV9 to TRBJ2-2; D assignment may be TRBD1 or TRBD2 (5 bases each). The CDR3 consists of 15 residues. Per the germline V gene, CDR1 is SGDLS and CDR2 is YYNGEE. V lost 3 bases and J 6 bases, leaving 15 bases between the germline ends. CDR3 loop: CASSGSQEEPGELFF. As DNA, the CDR3 is TGTGCCAGCAGCGGATCACAGGAGGAACCCGGGGAGCTGTTTTTT.

J is TRBJ1-2 and V is TRBV29-1; D remains unclear. The CDR3 is 13 amino acids. Trimming took off 5 bases at V and 0 bases at J, with 10 bases between the two ends. In germline, CDR1 is SQVTM, CDR2 ANQGSEA. CDR3 nucleotide sequence: TGCAGCGTTATGGACGGGTCTAACTATGGCTACACCTTC. Translating it yields CSVMDGSNYGYTF.

The V gene is TRBV6-2 or TRBV6-3, the J gene TRBJ1-5, with D perhaps TRBD1 (6 bases). The CDR3 consists of 17 residues. The germline V and J ends were trimmed by 2 bases and 6 bases, with 20 bases remaining between them. Germline CDR1 is MNHEY and CDR2 is SVGEGT. DNA of the CDR3: TGTGCCAGCAGTTACCTCTACTTGGGGGCGCAAGGTCAGCCCCAGCATTTT. Translation: CASSYLYLGAQGQPQHF.

J is TRBJ2-7 and V is TRBV6-5, with 10 nucleotides matching TRBD2. The CDR3 is 15 residues long. Germline-derived CDR1 and CDR2 are MNHEY and SVGAGI. J lost 7 bases, V lost 2 bases, and 8 bases had no gene match. The CDR3 nucleotides are TGTGCCAGCAGTTACCAGCGGGAGGGGGTAGGGGAGCAGTACTTC. Translating gives CASSYQREGVGEQYF.

The chain recombines TRBV5-1 with TRBJ2-7; D might be TRBD1 or TRBD2, each matching 5 bases. Trimming took 2 bases from V and 5 from J, leaving 20 bases between them. The germline V gene has CDR1 SGHRS and CDR2 YFSETQ. The CDR3 is 16 amino acids. CDR3 sequence reads: CASSFQGPGGGNEQYF. As DNA, the CDR3 is TGCGCCAGCAGCTTCCAAGGGCCTGGGGGTGGAAACGAGCAGTACTTC. Full variable domain (remainder filled in from reference TRBV5-1 and TRBJ2-7): KAGVTQTPRYLIKTRGQQVTLSCSPISGHRSVSWYQQTPGQGLQFLFEYFSETQRNKGNFPGRFSGRQFSNSRSEMNVSTLELGDSALYLCASSFQGPGGGNEQYFGPGTRLTVT.

This clonotype was observed a single time. The V gene is TRBV27, the J gene TRBJ2-7; 8 bases match TRBD2. The length of the CDR3 is 16 residues. The J segment lost 1 base and the V segment lost 7 bases, leaving 12 bases of the junction unmatched. CDR1 and CDR2 (germline): MNHEY, SMNVEV (reference sequence). The CDR3 nucleotides read TGTGCCAGCACTATGTCCGGGGGGGAGAGGTCCTACGAGCAGTACTTC. Translation: CASTMSGGERSYEQYF.

This clonotype was seen only a few times. The V call is TRBV7-3, the J call TRBJ2-1; TRBD2 matches 9 bases. The germline CDR1 and CDR2 sequences are SGHTA and FQGTGA. J was trimmed by 8 bases and V by 2 bases; bases with no gene match: 7. This CDR3 has 15 residues. The CDR3: CASSLSGSSGDEQFF. CDR3 DNA sequence: TGTGCCAGCAGCTTATCGGGGTCTAGCGGGGATGAGCAGTTCTTC.

The gene calls are TRBV27 and TRBJ2-1; 10 nucleotides match TRBD2. With 1 base clipped from V and 10 bases from J, the junction kept 10 bases outside the gene matches. The germline CDR1 and CDR2 sequences are MNHEY and SMNVEV (reference sequence). There are 16 residues in the CDR3. CDR3 sequence: CASSLLSPSGSEEQFF. The CDR3 coding sequence is TGTGCCAGCAGTTTATTGAGCCCTAGCGGGAGCGAGGAGCAGTTCTTC.

The chain has TRBV2 and TRBJ2-3; 9 bases align to TRBD2. Germline CDR1 reads SNHLY; CDR2 reads FYNNEI. The CDR3 covers 18 residues. The trim removed 3 bases at V and 3 bases at J, leaving 13 bases unmatched. The CDR3 is CASSEEGSGSRRTDTQYF. The CDR3 region has the DNA TGTGCCAGCAGTGAGGAAGGTAGCGGGAGTAGGAGGACAGATACGCAGTATTTT.

The chain links TRBV7-9 to TRBJ1-6, with D hard to call. Germline-derived CDR1 and CDR2 are SEHNR and FQNEAQ (reference sequence). This CDR3 region has 16 residues. Deletions cut 3 bases from V and 10 bases from J, with 19 bases between. The CDR3 here is CASSFGLEELGSPLHF. CDR3 in DNA: TGTGCCAGCAGCTTCGGGCTGGAAGAGTTAGGGTCACCCCTCCACTTT.